One sample yielded the 7 T cell receptor beta chains listed below, sequenced in a study of blood T cell repertoires in COVID-19. Profiling relied on immunoSEQ multiplex PCR, and the TCRdb table lists in-frame clones only, not all of them. Of just under 350,000 clones in the sample, more than 75% are singletons; the top ten hold approximately 3.5%. Sequenced: peripheral blood. All receptors derive from a woman between 18 and 30 years old who had recovered from COVID-19.

V and J are TRBV9 and TRBJ1-1; D call uncertain. The CDR3 has 16 residues. Looked up from germline, CDR1 is SGDLS and CDR2 is YYNGEE. V shed 4 bases and J shed 5 bases, with 21 bases lying between them. The CDR3 protein is CASSPRTPRGGTEAFF. The CDR3 bases are TGTGCCAGCAGCCCACGGACCCCCCGCGGAGGGACTGAAGCTTTCTTT.

The J gene is TRBJ2-3, the V gene TRBV7-2; TRBD1 is a possible D gene (6 bases). Germline V gene data show CDR1 as SGHTA and CDR2 as FQGNSA. There are 14 residues in the CDR3. Trimming shortened V by 2 bases and J by 3 bases, and 9 bases separated the two germline ends. The CDR3 sequence: CASSLRQGTDTQYF. CDR3 nucleotides: TGTGCCAGCAGCTTACGCCAGGGGACAGATACGCAGTATTTT. Full variable domain (remainder filled in from reference TRBV7-2 and TRBJ2-3): GAGVSQSPSNKVTEKGKDVELRCDPISGHTALYWYRQSLGQGLEFLIYFQGNSAPDKSGLPSDRFSAERTGGSVSTLTIQRTQQEDSAVYLCASSLRQGTDTQYFGPGTRLTVL.

The CDR3 DNA reads TGTGCCAGCAGTGTATTGGGGCGAGAGACCCAGTACTTC. Translating it yields CASSVLGRETQYF. The chain carries TRBV2 and TRBJ2-5, with D perhaps TRBD1 (5 bases). CDR1 is SNHLY and CDR2 is FYNNEI in the germline V gene. The length of the CDR3 is 13 residues. V lost 4 bases to trimming and J lost 4 bases, with 10 bases between them.

CDR3 sequence reads: CASRRQGLNSPLHF. As DNA, the CDR3 is TGTGCCAGCAGGAGACAGGGTTTGAATTCACCCCTCCACTTT. J is TRBJ1-6 and V is TRBV27; the match to TRBD1 covers 7 bases. CDR1 and CDR2 from the germline V gene are MNHEY and SMNVEV (reference sequence). The junction had 6 bases not matched to a gene; V was cut back by 6 bases and J by 7 bases. CDR3 size: 14 residues.

Here the CDR3 DNA reads TGTGCCAGCAGCCAGGGCAATCAAGAGACCCAGTACTTC. Translating gives CASSQGNQETQYF. V gene TRBV19 combines with J gene TRBJ2-5; tentative D call: TRBD1 (5 bases). The CDR3 is 13 amino acids. The germline gives CDR1 LNHDA, CDR2 SQIVND (reference sequence). The V and J ends lost 9 bases and 2 bases respectively, with 13 bases between them.

CDR3: CASSPFGAGPRIDTQYF. The DNA of the CDR3 is TGTGCCAGTAGTCCTTTCGGAGCGGGACCTCGGATAGATACGCAGTATTTT. The chain links TRBV19 to TRBJ2-3; TRBD2 matches 7 bases. This CDR3 is 17 amino acids long. The V gene's germline CDR1 is LNHDA and CDR2 SQIVND (reference sequence). V lost 5 bases, J lost 5 bases, and 16 bases stayed unmatched.

The V and J genes are TRBV5-6 and TRBJ1-4; 9 bases are a match to TRBD1. V trimming: 3 bases; J trimming: 6 bases; junction bases outside the gene matches: 3. In germline, CDR1 is SGHDT, CDR2 YYEEEE. This CDR3 is 14 amino acids long. The CDR3 nucleotides are TGTGCCAGCAGCTCGACAGGGGGGGATGAAAAACTGTTTTTT. It codes for CASSSTGGDEKLFF.